This TCR beta chain was recorded in a study of CD8 T cells in ankylosing spondylitis. Study results and limitations: Past studies reported some motif variants in reactive arthritis synovial fluid and blood. Researchers reportedly found disease-linked clones significantly enriched in matched ankylosing spondylitis synovial fluid. In ankylosing spondylitis blood, a motif of fewer than 10 highly homologous TCR beta variants appeared characteristic.

Quantitative molecular-barcoded 5'-RACE generated the TCR beta libraries. Using its own MiXCR run on the 5' RACE reads, TCRdb lists one record per CDR3 protein. The sample gives under 250,000 distinct CDR3 sequences, around 32% of which show up once; around 4.2% is in the top ten. There are a few counts of this clonotype. The antigen is not known. The sequence was obtained from a male donor with ankylosing spondylitis or in good health (not recorded which). Sequenced material: blood, either unsorted or a sorted T cell fraction (not recorded which).

CDR3 amino acids: CSATRTSGENEQFF. The CDR3 coding sequence is TGCAGTGCTACCCGGACTAGCGGGGAAAATGAGCAGTTCTTC. This chain uses TRBV20-1 with TRBJ2-1, with TRBD2 identical over 12 bases. The V gene's germline CDR1 is DFQATT and CDR2 SNEGSKA (reference sequence). The CDR3 runs 14 residues. V lost 4 bases to trimming and J lost 7 bases; unmatched junction nucleotides: 5.